This T cell receptor beta chain was identified during a study of CD8+ T cells in alopecia areata. General study results and limits: Tissue-resident alphabeta T cells belonging to normal skin likewise get sequenced within scalp specimens.

Sampling of alopecia areata patients yielded lesional scalp punch biopsies as well as peripheral blood. A FACSAria was used to sort CD4+ and CD8+ T cells. These cells came from PBMCs. Concerning this clone: The antigen is not known.

The germline V and J ends were trimmed by 4 bases and 2 bases, with 10 bases remaining between them. The CDR3 is 13 residues long. CDR1 is SGHDT and CDR2 is YYEEEE in the germline V gene. As the sequencing template, cDNA was produced by extracting RNA and reverse transcribing it. Method: immunoSEQ multiplex PCR; TCRdb's copy keeps in-frame clones and lacks some. Of 140,000 to 150,000 clones in the sample, about 51% were seen once. This clonotype was obtained from a human donor with alopecia areata. This specimen was CD4+ T cells sorted from blood, taken at week 0. The chain recombines TRBV5-6 with TRBJ2-7, with D perhaps matching TRBD1 or TRBD2 (5 bases each). The CDR3 nucleotides read TGTGCCAGCAGCCCGGGGCCTACCTACGAGCAGTACTTC. It is translated as CASSPGPTYEQYF. The whole variable domain, remainder taken from reference TRBV5-6 and TRBJ2-7, is DAGVTQSPTHLIKTRGQQVTLRCSPKSGHDTVSWYQQALGQGPQFIFQYYEEEERQRGNFPDRFSGHQFPNYSSELNVNALLLGDSALYLCASSPGPTYEQYFGPGTRLTVT.